Each of the 5 T cell receptor beta chains below was sequenced from the same sample in a study of cytotoxic CD8 clonotypes in ibrutinib-treated CLL. Assay used: immunoSEQ multiplex PCR; TCRdb lists only in-frame clones, some missing. The profile shows about 29,000 clones, 70% to 80% of them singletons. Sample: PBMCs, taken after 36 months of ibrutinib treatment. The receptor source for this set is a human donor with chronic lymphocytic leukemia.

V is TRBV2 and J is TRBJ2-2, with 10 bases aligning to TRBD2. Germline CDR1 reads SNHLY; CDR2 reads FYNNEI. The ends lost 5 bases at V and 7 bases at J; junction bases unmatched: 10. This CDR3 spans 16 amino acids. The CDR3: CASSYAGTSVGGELFF. The CDR3 DNA is TGTGCCAGCAGTTACGCCGGGACTAGCGTGGGCGGGGAGCTGTTTTTT.

V usage is TRBV30 and J usage is TRBJ2-3, with 7 bases aligning to TRBD1. Trimming at V came to 1 base and at J to 6 bases, leaving 4 bases not matched to a gene. The V gene's germline CDR1 is GTSNPN and CDR2 SVGIG (reference sequence). The CDR3 is 13 amino acids. CDR3 DNA: TGTGCCTGGAGTGAGGGGGCGGAGGATACGCAGTATTTT. It is translated as CAWSEGAEDTQYF.

This clone showed up many times. The V and J genes are TRBV27 and TRBJ1-1, with a tentative D call TRBD1 (5 bases). The CDR3 sequence is 13 residues long. Germline V gene lookup returns CDR1 MNHEY and CDR2 SMNVEV (reference sequence). Trimming cost V 3 bases and J 1 base, with 6 bases left between them. CDR3 in amino acids: CASSFQGNTEAFF. CDR3 bases: TGTGCCAGCAGTTTTCAGGGGAACACTGAAGCTTTCTTT.

The genes are TRBV5-1 and TRBJ1-1; a weak D match, TRBD1 (5 bases). The germline V and J ends were trimmed by 4 bases and 5 bases, with 15 bases remaining between them. The CDR3 is 14 residues long. Per germline, CDR1 SGHRS and CDR2 YFSETQ. The CDR3 DNA is TGCGCCAGCAGCGCTGAAGGCCGGGGGACTGAAGCTTTCTTT. It codes for CASSAEGRGTEAFF.

The chain uses TRBV27 and TRBJ1-1; D unresolved. The ends were cut back, 10 bases at V and 5 bases at J, with 14 bases in the middle. This CDR3 has 12 residues. The germline V gene encodes CDR1 MNHEY and CDR2 SMNVEV (reference sequence). The CDR3 region has the DNA TGTGCCACCTGGAGAGTCGGGACTGAAGCTTTCTTT. Protein product: CATWRVGTEAFF.